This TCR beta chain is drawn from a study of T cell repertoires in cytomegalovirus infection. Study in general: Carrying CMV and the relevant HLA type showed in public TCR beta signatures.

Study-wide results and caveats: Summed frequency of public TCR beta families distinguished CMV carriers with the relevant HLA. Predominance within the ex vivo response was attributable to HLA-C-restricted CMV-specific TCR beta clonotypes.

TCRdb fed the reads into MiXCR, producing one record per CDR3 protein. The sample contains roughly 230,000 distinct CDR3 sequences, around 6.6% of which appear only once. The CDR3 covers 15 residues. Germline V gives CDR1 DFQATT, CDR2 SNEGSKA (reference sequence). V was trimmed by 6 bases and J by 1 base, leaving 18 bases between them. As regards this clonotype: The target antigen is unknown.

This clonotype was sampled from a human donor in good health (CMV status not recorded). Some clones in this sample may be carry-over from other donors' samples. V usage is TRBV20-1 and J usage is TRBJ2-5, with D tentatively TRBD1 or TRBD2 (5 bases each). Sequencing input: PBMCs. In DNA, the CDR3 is TGCAGTGCCCTGGCCTGTGGGACCCGCCAAGAGACCCAGTACTTC. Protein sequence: CSALACGTRQETQYF.